This TCR beta chain came from a study of control samples from healthy donors and cancer patients (dated by TCRdb to the early 2020s). The CDR3 contains 13 residues, cysteine and phenylalanine counted. The retained sequence is limited to the CDR3, 39 bases, with the frame set at the first base. Trimming at the junction amounts to 6 bases on V and 2 bases on J, and the germline ends lie 10 bases apart. As to this clone: Its binding antigen is unknown. No base qualities exist here, and no much larger clone lies one base off it.

The receptor library was made with the immunoSEQ multiplex PCR assay. Not all clones reach the TCRdb copy of this immuneACCESS table, which keeps in-frame sequences only. Checked studies attribute under half of the gap to unresolved V genes and leave the rest unexplained. For this sample the table gives around 150,000 clones, of which almost 90% were detected only once. Of the sample, over 1.5% falls within the top ten clones. The specimen sequenced was blood. The V and J genes are TRBV12-3 or TRBV12-4 and TRBJ1-2; the D gene cannot be named for sure. This clonotype was obtained from a man aged 18 to 29 in good health. In nucleotide form, the sequence is TGTGCCAGCAGCATGACGGAAAACTATGGCTACACCTTC. This is translated as CASSMTENYGYTF.